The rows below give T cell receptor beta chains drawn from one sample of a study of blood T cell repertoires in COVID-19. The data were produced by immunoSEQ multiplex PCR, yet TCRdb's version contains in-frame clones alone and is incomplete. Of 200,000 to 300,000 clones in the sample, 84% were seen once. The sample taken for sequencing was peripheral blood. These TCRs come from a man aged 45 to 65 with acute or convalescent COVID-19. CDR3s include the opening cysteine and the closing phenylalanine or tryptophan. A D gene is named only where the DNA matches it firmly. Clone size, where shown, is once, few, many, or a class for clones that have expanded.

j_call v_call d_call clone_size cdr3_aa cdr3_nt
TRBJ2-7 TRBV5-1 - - CASSLRREGEDYEQYF TGCGCCAGCAGCTTGAGGAGAGAAGGGGAGGACTACGAGCAGTACTTC
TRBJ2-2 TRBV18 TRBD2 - CASSPQTSGSDAGELFF TGTGCCAGCTCACCACAGACTAGCGGGAGTGATGCCGGGGAGCTGTTTTTT
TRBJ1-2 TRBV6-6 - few CASSYLDTNYGYTF TGTGCCAGCAGTTACCTCGACACTAACTATGGCTACACCTTC
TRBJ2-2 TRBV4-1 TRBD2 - CASSRSGGNTGELFF TGCGCCAGCAGCCGTAGCGGGGGGAACACCGGGGAGCTGTTTTTT
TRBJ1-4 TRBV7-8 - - CASSLGSGQTEKLFF TGTGCCAGCAGCTTAGGTAGCGGTCAGACTGAAAAACTGTTTTTT
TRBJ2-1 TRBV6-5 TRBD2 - CASSPTSGKLFF TGTGCCAGCAGTCCGACTAGCGGGAAACTGTTCTTC
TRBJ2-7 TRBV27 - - CASSLSDRRVSEQYF TGTGCCAGCAGTTTATCAGACAGGCGGGTCTCCGAGCAGTACTTC
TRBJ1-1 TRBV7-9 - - CASSFGDLEAFF TGTGCCAGCAGCTTTGGGGACTTAGAAGCTTTCTTT
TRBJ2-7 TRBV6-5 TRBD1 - CASGRTGSYEQYF TGTGCCAGCGGTCGGACAGGGTCCTACGAGCAGTACTTC
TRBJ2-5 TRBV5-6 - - CASSFGGRLETQYF TGTGCCAGCAGCTTTGGAGGACGTCTAGAGACCCAGTACTTC
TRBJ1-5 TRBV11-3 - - CASSLGGGSNQPQHF TGTGCCAGCAGCTTAGGGGGGGGCAGCAATCAGCCCCAGCATTTT
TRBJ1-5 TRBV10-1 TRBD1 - CASSESTGVGDQPQHF TGCGCCAGCAGTGAGTCGACAGGGGTAGGGGATCAGCCCCAGCATTTT
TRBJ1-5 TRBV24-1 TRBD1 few CATNRGTGGVYSNQPQHF TGTGCCACCAACCGAGGGACAGGGGGGGTCTATAGCAATCAGCCCCAGCATTTT
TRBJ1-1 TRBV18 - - CASSQYGHPNTEAFF TGTGCCAGCTCACAGTATGGACATCCGAACACTGAAGCTTTCTTT
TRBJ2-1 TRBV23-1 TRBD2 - CASSQRLAGDREQFF TGCGCCAGCAGTCAACGCCTAGCGGGAGATCGTGAGCAGTTCTTC
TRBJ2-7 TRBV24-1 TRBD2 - CATSSGRPPQYF TGTGCCACCAGTAGCGGGAGGCCCCCGCAGTACTTC
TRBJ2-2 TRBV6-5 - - CASTHLEGNTGELFF TGTGCCAGCACTCATCTAGAGGGGAACACCGGGGAGCTGTTTTTT
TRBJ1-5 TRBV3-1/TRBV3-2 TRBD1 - CASSQDVDRGPVEDIPFSNQPQHF TGTGCCAGCAGCCAAGATGTTGACAGGGGGCCGGTTGAGGATATTCCTTTTAGCAATCAGCCCCAGCATTTT
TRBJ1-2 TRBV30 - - CAWSVLGSYGYTF TGTGCCTGGAGTGTACTGGGGAGCTATGGCTACACCTTC
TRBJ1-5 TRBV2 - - CASTGQGSGSNQPQHF TGTGCCAGCACCGGGCAGGGGTCGGGGAGCAATCAGCCCCAGCATTTT
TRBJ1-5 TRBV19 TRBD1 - CASSPTGGNQPQHF TGTGCCAGTAGCCCGACAGGGGGCAATCAGCCCCAGCATTTT
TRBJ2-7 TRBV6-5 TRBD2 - CASRPVSGGAYEQYF TGTGCCAGCAGACCTGTTAGCGGGGGGGCCTACGAGCAGTACTTC
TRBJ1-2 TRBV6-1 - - CASSEPGRGDYGYTF TGTGCCAGCAGTGAACCCGGTCGGGGTGACTATGGCTACACCTTC
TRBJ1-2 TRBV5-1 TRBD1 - CASSPPQGDGYTF TGCGCCAGCAGCCCCCCACAGGGGGATGGCTACACCTTC
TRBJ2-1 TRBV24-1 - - CATSQPGPKNEQFF TGTGCCACCAGTCAGCCAGGGCCTAAGAATGAGCAGTTCTTC
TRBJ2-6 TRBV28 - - CASSSTGANVLTF TGTGCCAGCAGTTCGACAGGGGCCAACGTCCTGACTTTC